The 9 T cell receptor beta chains below all came from one sample that was sequenced in a study of blood T cell repertoires in COVID-19. Assay used: immunoSEQ multiplex PCR; TCRdb lists only in-frame clones, some missing. The table has tens of thousands of clones, around 77% seen once. Source material: peripheral blood. The receptor source for this set is a human donor in a cohort sampled during active COVID-19.

This sequence joins TRBV12-2 and TRBJ2-1; the D call TRBD1 from the table was never checked on the DNA. TRBV12-2 is a pseudogene locus. CDR3 length: 20 amino acids. The CDR3 spells CASRLAGLLGLRSSYNEQFF. CDR3 sequence (DNA): TGTGCAAGTCGCTTAGCGGGTTTACTGGGGCTCCGGAGCTCCTACAATGAGCAGTTCTTC.

The V call is TRBV20-1, the J call TRBJ2-3; 10 bases line up with TRBD2. The CDR3 has 15 amino acids. Looked up from germline, CDR1 is DFQATT and CDR2 is SNEGSKA (reference sequence). With 3 bases clipped from V and 2 bases from J, the junction kept 5 bases outside the gene matches. In nucleotides, the CDR3 is TGCAGTGCTAGTAAGCTAGCGGGGGACACAGATACGCAGTATTTT. Protein sequence: CSASKLAGDTDTQYF.

This chain joins TRBV19 and TRBJ1-5, with D perhaps matching TRBD1 (6 bases). V lost 6 bases and J 0 bases, leaving 12 bases between the germline ends. The CDR3 totals 15 residues. Germline V gene data show CDR1 as LNHDA and CDR2 as SQIVND (reference sequence). The chain's CDR3 is CASSRTDNSNQPQHF. The DNA of the CDR3 is TGTGCCAGTAGCCGGACAGACAATAGCAATCAGCCCCAGCATTTT. Full variable domain (remainder filled in from reference TRBV19 and TRBJ1-5): DGGITQSPKYLFRKEGQNVTLSCEQNLNHDAMYWYRQDPGQGLRLIYYSQIVNDFQKGDIAEGYSVSREKKESFPLTVTSAQKNPTAFYLCASSRTDNSNQPQHFGDGTRLSIL.

J is TRBJ1-4 and V is TRBV6-5; TRBD1 is a possible D gene (6 bases). Germline CDR1 reads MNHEY; CDR2 reads SVGAGI. The germline V and J ends were trimmed by 6 bases and 6 bases, with 14 bases remaining between them. The CDR3 covers 14 residues. CDR3 coding DNA: TGTGCCAGCAGCGCCCGGGACATGGATGAAAAACTGTTTTTT. Translated: CASSARDMDEKLFF.

V usage is TRBV7-9 and J usage is TRBJ2-3; 11 bases fit TRBD2. The CDR3 covers 16 residues. V shed 5 bases and J 7 bases; nucleotides not matched to a gene: 11. Germline V gene lookup returns CDR1 SEHNR and CDR2 FQNEAQ (reference sequence). The CDR3 nucleotides are TGTGCCAGCAGCCCCGAATTAGCGGGGGGGCTAAATACGCAGTATTTT. Its translation is CASSPELAGGLNTQYF.

The V call is TRBV6-2 or TRBV6-3, the J call TRBJ1-2, with 9 bases identical to TRBD1. Germline CDR1 reads MNHEY; CDR2 reads SVGEGT. V shed 5 bases, J shed 6 bases, and the junction held 7 bases outside the gene matches. The CDR3 length is 14 residues. The CDR3, as DNA: TGTGCCAGCAGTACAGGGGGCGGCTTGAATGGCTACACCTTC. Translation: CASSTGGGLNGYTF.

This clone is labeled large. Other nucleotide sequences in the sample specify the same CDR3. The chain joins TRBV2 to TRBJ2-1; D is ambiguous. Germline V lookup: CDR1 SNHLY, CDR2 FYNNEI. Trimming stripped 4 bases from V and 6 bases from J, with 10 bases between. This CDR3 is 13 amino acids long. The CDR3 is CASSVDRGNEQFF. CDR3 DNA sequence: TGTGCCAGCAGTGTGGATCGAGGCAATGAGCAGTTCTTC.

J is TRBJ1-2 and V is TRBV7-2, with a weak D call TRBD1 (5 bases). Germline V gives CDR1 SGHTA, CDR2 FQGNSA. Trimming shortened V by 5 bases and J by 4 bases, and 17 bases separated the two germline ends. This CDR3 contains 15 residues. As DNA, the CDR3 is TGTGCCAGCAGCCCCTACCCGACAGAGATCTATGGCTACACCTTC. This codes for CASSPYPTEIYGYTF.

To note about this clone: The sample contains more than one DNA sequence encoding this CDR3. DNA of the CDR3: TGTGCCAGCAGTTACTACGGACAGGGCAATGAGCAGTTCTTC. It translates to CASSYYGQGNEQFF. V is TRBV6-6 and J is TRBJ2-1; TRBD1 matches at 8 bases. The CDR3 totals 14 residues. V lost 1 base to trimming and J lost 6 bases; unmatched junction nucleotides: 2. CDR1 MNHNY and CDR2 SVGAGI come from the germline V gene (reference sequence).